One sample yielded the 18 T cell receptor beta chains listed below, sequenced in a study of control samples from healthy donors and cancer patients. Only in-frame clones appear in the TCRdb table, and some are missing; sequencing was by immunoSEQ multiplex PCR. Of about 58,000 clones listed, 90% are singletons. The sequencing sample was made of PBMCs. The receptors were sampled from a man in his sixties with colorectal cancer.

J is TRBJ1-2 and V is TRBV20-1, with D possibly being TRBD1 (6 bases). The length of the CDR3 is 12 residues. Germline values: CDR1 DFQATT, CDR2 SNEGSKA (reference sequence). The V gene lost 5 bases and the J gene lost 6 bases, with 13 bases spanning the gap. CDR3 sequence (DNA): TGCAGTGCTCGTGAGGGGGGGCATGGCTACACCTTC. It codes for CSAREGGHGYTF.

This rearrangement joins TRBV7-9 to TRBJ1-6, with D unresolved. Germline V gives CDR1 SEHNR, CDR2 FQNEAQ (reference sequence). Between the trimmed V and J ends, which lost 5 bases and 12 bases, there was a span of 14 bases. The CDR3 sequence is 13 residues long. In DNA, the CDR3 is TGTGCCAGCAGCCCGGATAGGGCCATACCCCTCCACTTT. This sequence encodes CASSPDRAIPLHF.

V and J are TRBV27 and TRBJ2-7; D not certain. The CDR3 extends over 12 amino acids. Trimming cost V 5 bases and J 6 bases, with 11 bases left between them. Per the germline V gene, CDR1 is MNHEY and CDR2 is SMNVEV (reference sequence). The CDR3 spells CASSPASGEQYF. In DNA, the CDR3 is TGTGCCAGCAGTCCAGCCTCCGGCGAGCAGTACTTC.

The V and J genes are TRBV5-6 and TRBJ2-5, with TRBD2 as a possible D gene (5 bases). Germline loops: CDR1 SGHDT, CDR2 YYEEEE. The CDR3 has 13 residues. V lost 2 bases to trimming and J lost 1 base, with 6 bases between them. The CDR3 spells CASSFRGQETQYF. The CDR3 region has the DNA TGTGCCAGCAGCTTTCGGGGCCAAGAGACCCAGTACTTC.

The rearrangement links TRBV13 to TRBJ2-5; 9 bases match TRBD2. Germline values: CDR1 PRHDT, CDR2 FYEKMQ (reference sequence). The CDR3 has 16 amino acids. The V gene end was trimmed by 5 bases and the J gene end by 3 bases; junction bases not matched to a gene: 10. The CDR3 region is CASSPGLAGIKETQYF. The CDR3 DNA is TGTGCCAGCAGCCCCGGGCTAGCGGGGATCAAAGAGACCCAGTACTTC.

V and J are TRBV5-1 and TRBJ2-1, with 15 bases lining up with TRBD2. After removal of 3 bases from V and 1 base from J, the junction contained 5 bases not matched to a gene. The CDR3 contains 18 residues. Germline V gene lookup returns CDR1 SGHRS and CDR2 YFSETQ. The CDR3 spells CASSYTGTSGGSYNEQFF. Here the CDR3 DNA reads TGCGCCAGCAGCTATACCGGGACTAGCGGGGGGTCCTACAATGAGCAGTTCTTC.

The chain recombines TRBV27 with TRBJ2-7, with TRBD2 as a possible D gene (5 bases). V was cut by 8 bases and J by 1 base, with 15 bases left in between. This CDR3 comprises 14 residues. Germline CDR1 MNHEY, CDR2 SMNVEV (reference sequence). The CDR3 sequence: CASAQRAGSYEQYF. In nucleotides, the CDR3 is TGTGCCAGCGCACAGAGGGCAGGATCCTACGAGCAGTACTTC.

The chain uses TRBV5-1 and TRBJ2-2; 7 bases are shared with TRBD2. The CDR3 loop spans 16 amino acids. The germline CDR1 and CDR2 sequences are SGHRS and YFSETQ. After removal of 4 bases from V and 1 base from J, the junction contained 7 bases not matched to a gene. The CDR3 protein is CASSKGLSMNTGELFF. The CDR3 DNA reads TGCGCCAGCAGCAAGGGACTATCAATGAACACCGGGGAGCTGTTTTTT.

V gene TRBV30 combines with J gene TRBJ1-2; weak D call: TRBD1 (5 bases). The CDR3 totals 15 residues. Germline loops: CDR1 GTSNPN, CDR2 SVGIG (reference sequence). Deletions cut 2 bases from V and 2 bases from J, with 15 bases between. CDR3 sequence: CAWSPLGTVNYGYTF. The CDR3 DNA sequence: TGTGCCTGGAGTCCCCTCGGGACCGTGAACTATGGCTACACCTTC.

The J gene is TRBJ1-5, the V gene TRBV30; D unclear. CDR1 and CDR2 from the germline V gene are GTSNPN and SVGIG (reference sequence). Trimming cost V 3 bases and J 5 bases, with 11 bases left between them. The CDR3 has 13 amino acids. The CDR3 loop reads CAWSLTTHQPQHF. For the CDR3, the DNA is TGTGCCTGGAGCCTGACGACCCATCAGCCCCAGCATTTT.

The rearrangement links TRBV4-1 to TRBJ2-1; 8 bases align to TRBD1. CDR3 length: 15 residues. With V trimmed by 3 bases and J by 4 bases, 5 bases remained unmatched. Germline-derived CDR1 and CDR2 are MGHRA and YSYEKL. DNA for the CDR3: TGCGCCAGCAGCCAGGACAGGGTTTGGTACAATGAGCAGTTCTTC. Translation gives CASSQDRVWYNEQFF.

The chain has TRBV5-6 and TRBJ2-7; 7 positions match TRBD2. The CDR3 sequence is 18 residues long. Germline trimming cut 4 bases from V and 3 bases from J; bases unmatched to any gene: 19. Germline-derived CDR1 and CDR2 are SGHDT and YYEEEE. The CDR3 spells CASSPTLVLAAGDYEQYF. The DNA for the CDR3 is TGTGCCAGCAGCCCGACCTTAGTCCTGGCGGCGGGGGACTACGAGCAGTACTTC.

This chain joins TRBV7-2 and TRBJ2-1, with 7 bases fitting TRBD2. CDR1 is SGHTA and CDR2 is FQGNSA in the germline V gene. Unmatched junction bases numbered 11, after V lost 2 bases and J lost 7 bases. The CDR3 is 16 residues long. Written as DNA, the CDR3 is TGTGCCAGCAGCTTAACAGTTCGGACTAGGTTGAATGAGCAGTTCTTC. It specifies CASSLTVRTRLNEQFF. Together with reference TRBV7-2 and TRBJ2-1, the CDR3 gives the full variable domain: GAGVSQSPSNKVTEKGKDVELRCDPISGHTALYWYRQSLGQGLEFLIYFQGNSAPDKSGLPSDRFSAERTGGSVSTLTIQRTQQEDSAVYLCASSLTVRTRLNEQFFGPGTRLTVL.

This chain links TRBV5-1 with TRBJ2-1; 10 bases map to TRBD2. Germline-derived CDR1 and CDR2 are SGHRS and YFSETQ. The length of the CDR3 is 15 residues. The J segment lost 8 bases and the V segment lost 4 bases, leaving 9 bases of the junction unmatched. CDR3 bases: TGCGCCAGCAGCGAGGCAGCGGGGGGGCCCTATGAGCAGTTCTTC. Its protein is CASSEAAGGPYEQFF.

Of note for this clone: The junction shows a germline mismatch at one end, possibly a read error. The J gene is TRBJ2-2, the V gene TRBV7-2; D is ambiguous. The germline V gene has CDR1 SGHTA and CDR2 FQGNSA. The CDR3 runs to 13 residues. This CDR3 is CASSLAPAGELFF. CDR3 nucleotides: TGTGCCAGCAGCTTAGCGCCAGCCGGAGAGCTGTTTTTT.

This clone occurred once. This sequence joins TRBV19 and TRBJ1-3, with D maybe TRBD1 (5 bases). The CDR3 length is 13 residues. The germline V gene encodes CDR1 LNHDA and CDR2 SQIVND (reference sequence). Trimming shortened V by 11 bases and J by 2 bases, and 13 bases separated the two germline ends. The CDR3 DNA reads TGTGCCTGCAGGGATCAGGCTGGAAACACCATATATTTT. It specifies CACRDQAGNTIYF.

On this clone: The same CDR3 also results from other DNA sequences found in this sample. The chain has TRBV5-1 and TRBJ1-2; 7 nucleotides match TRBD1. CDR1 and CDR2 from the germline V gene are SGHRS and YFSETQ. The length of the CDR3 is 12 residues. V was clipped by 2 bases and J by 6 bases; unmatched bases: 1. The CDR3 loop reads CASSFQGDGYTF. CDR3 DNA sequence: TGCGCCAGCAGCTTCCAGGGGGATGGCTACACCTTC.

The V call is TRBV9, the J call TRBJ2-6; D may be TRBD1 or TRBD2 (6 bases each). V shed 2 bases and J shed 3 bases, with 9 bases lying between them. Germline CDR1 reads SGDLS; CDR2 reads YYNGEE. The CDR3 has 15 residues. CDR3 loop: CASSVEGVGANVLTF. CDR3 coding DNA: TGTGCCAGCAGCGTGGAGGGGGTTGGGGCCAACGTCCTGACTTTC.